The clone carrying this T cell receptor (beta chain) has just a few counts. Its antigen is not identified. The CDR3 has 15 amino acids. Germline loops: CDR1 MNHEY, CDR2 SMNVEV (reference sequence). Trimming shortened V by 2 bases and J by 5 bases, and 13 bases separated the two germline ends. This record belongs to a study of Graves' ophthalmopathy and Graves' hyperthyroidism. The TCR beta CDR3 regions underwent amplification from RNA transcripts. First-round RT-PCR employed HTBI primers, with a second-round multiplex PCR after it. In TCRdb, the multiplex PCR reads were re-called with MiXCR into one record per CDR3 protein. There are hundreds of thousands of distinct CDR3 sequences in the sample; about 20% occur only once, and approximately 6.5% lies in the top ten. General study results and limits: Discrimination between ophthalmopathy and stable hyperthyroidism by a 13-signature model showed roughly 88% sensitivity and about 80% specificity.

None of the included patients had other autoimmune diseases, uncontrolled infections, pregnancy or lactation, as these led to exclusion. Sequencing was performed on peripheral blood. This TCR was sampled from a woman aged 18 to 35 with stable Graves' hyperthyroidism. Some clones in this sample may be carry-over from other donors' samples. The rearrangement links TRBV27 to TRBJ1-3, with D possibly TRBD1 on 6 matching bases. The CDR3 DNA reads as TGTGCCAGCAGTTTAGGGAGGGGGGCACGAAACACCATATATTTT. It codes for CASSLGRGARNTIYF.